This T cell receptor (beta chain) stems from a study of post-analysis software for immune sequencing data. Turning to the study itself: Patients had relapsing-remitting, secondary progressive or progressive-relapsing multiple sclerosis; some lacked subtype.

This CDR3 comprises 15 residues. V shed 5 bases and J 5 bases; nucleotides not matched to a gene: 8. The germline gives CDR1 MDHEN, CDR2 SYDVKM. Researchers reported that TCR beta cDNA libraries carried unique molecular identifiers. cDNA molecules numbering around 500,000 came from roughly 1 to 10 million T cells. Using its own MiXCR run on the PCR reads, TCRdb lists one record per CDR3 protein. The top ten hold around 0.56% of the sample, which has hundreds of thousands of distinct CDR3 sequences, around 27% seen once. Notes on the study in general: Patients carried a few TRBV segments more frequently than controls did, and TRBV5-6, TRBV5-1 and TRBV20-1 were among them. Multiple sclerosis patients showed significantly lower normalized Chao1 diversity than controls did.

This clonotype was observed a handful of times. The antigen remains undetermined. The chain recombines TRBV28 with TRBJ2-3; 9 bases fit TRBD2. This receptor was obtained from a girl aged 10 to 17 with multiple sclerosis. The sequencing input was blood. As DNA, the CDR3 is TGTGCCAGCAGTGCCCGGACTAGCGCTAGAGATACGCAGTATTTT. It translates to CASSARTSARDTQYF.